The 22 T cell receptor beta chains below come from one sample, sequenced in a study of cytomegalovirus exposure and HLA in healthy donors. It was with 60 Vbeta and 13 Jbeta primers that the PCR ran. TCRdb's table, derived via immunoSEQ multiplex PCR, lists solely in-frame clones and lacks some. This sample carries about 160,000 clones, 70% to 80% of them seen once, and the ten largest clones take around 1.3%. The sequenced sample was PBMCs. All receptors derive from a woman aged 45-65 years in good health and CMV-seronegative.

This rearrangement joins TRBV12-5 to TRBJ1-1; D possibly corresponds to TRBD1 (5 bases). This CDR3 contains 13 residues. Germline CDR1 reads LGHNT; CDR2 reads FRNRAP. V was cut by 6 bases and J by 2 bases, with 10 bases left in between. Here the CDR3 DNA reads TGTGCTAGTGGACAGACAGTTAACACTGAAGCTTTCTTT. It yields the protein CASGQTVNTEAFF.

This clone has only a few counts. This chain uses TRBV5-4 with TRBJ1-1; TRBD1 matches at 9 bases. Germline V lookup: CDR1 SGHNT, CDR2 YYREEE (reference sequence). The V segment lost 5 bases and the J segment 4 bases; nucleotides outside the gene matches: 6. This CDR3 comprises 14 residues. The CDR3 DNA is TGTGCCAGCAGACCACAGGGGGCGGGCACTGAAGCTTTCTTT. Its protein product is CASRPQGAGTEAFF.

The J gene is TRBJ2-1, the V gene TRBV11-3; D unclear. CDR3 length: 13 residues. Germline CDR1 SGHNT, CDR2 YENEEA. V lost 3 bases and J 3 bases, leaving 6 bases between the germline ends. The CDR3 here is CASSFNSYNEQFF. DNA for the CDR3: TGTGCCAGCAGCTTTAATAGCTACAATGAGCAGTTCTTC.

The chain has TRBV11-3 and TRBJ2-1; unclear D gene. The germline V gene has CDR1 SGHNT and CDR2 YENEEA. V was cut by 1 base and J by 8 bases, with 6 bases left in between. The CDR3 runs 12 residues. The CDR3: CASSLVGDEQFF. The CDR3, as DNA: TGTGCCAGCAGCTTAGTGGGCGATGAGCAGTTCTTC.

The genes are TRBV29-1 and TRBJ2-3, with 8 nucleotides matching TRBD1. The CDR3 contains 15 residues. The germline V gene has CDR1 SQVTM and CDR2 ANQGSEA. V was clipped by 5 bases and J by 1 base; unmatched bases: 8. The DNA for the CDR3 is TGCAGCGTTAAAGGGACAGGTTGGGGCACAGATACGCAGTATTTT. It encodes CSVKGTGWGTDTQYF.

The rearrangement uses TRBV7-9 and TRBJ1-4, with a possible D match to TRBD1 (5 bases). CDR1 SEHNR and CDR2 FQNEAQ come from the germline V gene (reference sequence). With 5 bases removed from V and 10 bases from J, the gap between germline ends came to 14 bases. This CDR3 is built from 13 residues. CDR3 protein: CASSAWGSSKLFF. CDR3 sequence (DNA): TGTGCCAGCAGCGCTTGGGGCAGTTCAAAACTGTTTTTT.

This clone has only a few counts. The chain's CDR3 is CASTFETVLNYGYTF. In nucleotides, the CDR3 is TGTGCCAGCACGTTCGAAACAGTCCTGAACTATGGCTACACCTTC. This chain connects TRBV2 to TRBJ1-2; D call uncertain. Per germline, CDR1 SNHLY and CDR2 FYNNEI. The germline V and J ends were trimmed by 7 bases and 2 bases, with 17 bases remaining between them. This CDR3 has 15 amino acids.

This rearrangement joins TRBV7-3 to TRBJ1-1, with a tentative D call TRBD1 (5 bases). This CDR3 comprises 17 residues. V shed 5 bases and J shed 0 bases, with 19 bases lying between them. Germline CDR1 reads SGHTA; CDR2 reads FQGTGA. This CDR3 reads CASSPRGGKGMNTEAFF. The DNA of the CDR3 is TGTGCCAGCAGCCCGCGGGGAGGGAAGGGGATGAACACTGAAGCTTTCTTT.

V and J are TRBV19 and TRBJ2-2; TRBD1 matches at 8 bases. Germline CDR1 reads LNHDA; CDR2 reads SQIVND (reference sequence). The CDR3 loop spans 15 amino acids. V shed 4 bases, J shed 2 bases, and the junction held 3 bases outside the gene matches. The CDR3 sequence: CASSKDRVNTGELFF. For the CDR3, the DNA is TGTGCCAGTAGTAAGGACAGGGTAAACACCGGGGAGCTGTTTTTT.

V and J are TRBV10-1 and TRBJ2-3, with D unclear. This CDR3 comprises 16 residues. CDR1 and CDR2 from the germline V gene are WNHNN and SYGVQD (reference sequence). Trimming removed 0 bases from V and 6 bases from J, with 16 bases in between. The CDR3 nucleotides are TGCGCCAGCAGTGAGTCCGGTGTTTTGGTTTTTGATACGCAGTATTTT. Protein product: CASSESGVLVFDTQYF.

The V gene is TRBV16, the J gene TRBJ2-3; 12 bases match TRBD2. The germline gives CDR1 KGHSY, CDR2 FQNENV. The CDR3 covers 16 residues. The J segment lost 0 bases and the V segment lost 4 bases, leaving 2 bases of the junction unmatched. The CDR3 DNA follows: TGTGCCAGCAGCCTTACTAGCGGGAGGAGCACAGATACGCAGTATTTT. Its translation is CASSLTSGRSTDTQYF.

The chain is built from TRBV5-1 and TRBJ1-2; D is ambiguous. Germline V CDR1 and CDR2: SGHRS, YFSETQ. This CDR3 spans 14 amino acids. The V and J ends lost 4 bases and 6 bases respectively, with 16 bases between them. CDR3 sequence: CASSPDSLGHGYTF. The CDR3 region has the DNA TGCGCCAGCAGCCCGGACTCCCTTGGCCATGGCTACACCTTC.

The V gene is TRBV30, the J gene TRBJ2-3, with TRBD2 matching over 9 bases. Trimming cost V 5 bases and J 6 bases; bases outside gene matches: 12. The CDR3 covers 15 residues. Germline CDR1 reads GTSNPN; CDR2 reads SVGIG (reference sequence). The CDR3 DNA is TGTGCCTGGGGCCCCGGGACTAGCAGTTCTGATACGCAGTATTTT. Its translation is CAWGPGTSSSDTQYF.

V and J are TRBV4-1 and TRBJ1-2, with 9 bases fitting TRBD1. The germline V gene encodes CDR1 MGHRA and CDR2 YSYEKL. The CDR3 length is 19 residues. The junction had 16 bases not matched to a gene; V was cut back by 2 bases and J by 3 bases. The DNA of the CDR3 is TGCGCCAGCAGCCAAAGAAGGACAGGGGCCCGGGACGTCGACTATGGCTACACCTTC. Its translation: CASSQRRTGARDVDYGYTF.

The rearrangement links TRBV19 to TRBJ2-1; D call uncertain. Germline CDR1 LNHDA, CDR2 SQIVND (reference sequence). The V end was cut by 6 bases, the J end by 0 bases, with 6 bases between. The CDR3 is made up of 13 amino acids. The CDR3 region is CASSFSSYNEQFF. In DNA form, the CDR3 reads TGTGCCAGTAGCTTTAGCTCCTACAATGAGCAGTTCTTC.

The chain employs TRBV2 and TRBJ1-2, with 7 bases fitting TRBD1. From germline, CDR1 is SNHLY and CDR2 FYNNEI. Trimming removed 7 bases from V and 4 bases from J; junction bases left unmatched: 6. The CDR3 spans 13 residues. DNA of the CDR3: TGTGCCAGCAAGGACAGGAGAAGCTATGGCTACACCTTC. This translates into CASKDRRSYGYTF.

This clone has more than one count but fewer than ten. The genes are TRBV4-3 and TRBJ1-1; D uncertain. The CDR3 is 13 residues long. Looked up from germline, CDR1 is LGHNA and CDR2 is YSLEER. The V and J ends lost 5 bases and 0 bases respectively, with 7 bases between them. CDR3: CASSLRLNTEAFF. In DNA, the CDR3 is TGCGCCAGCAGCTTGCGGTTGAACACTGAAGCTTTCTTT.

The gene calls are TRBV28 and TRBJ2-7; TRBD1 agrees at 10 bases. Looked up from germline, CDR1 is MDHEN and CDR2 is SYDVKM. This CDR3 contains 15 residues. V shed 4 bases, J shed 4 bases, and the junction held 7 bases outside the gene matches. The CDR3 region has the DNA TGTGCCAGCAGTTCCGGACAGGGGGGGAGGTACGAGCAGTACTTC. Its protein product is CASSSGQGGRYEQYF.

The chain recombines TRBV7-9 with TRBJ2-7; possible D gene TRBD1, 5 bases. CDR1 SEHNR and CDR2 FQNEAQ come from the germline V gene (reference sequence). The CDR3 length is 14 residues. The V end was cut by 2 bases, the J end by 3 bases, with 11 bases between. DNA of the CDR3: TGTGCCAGCAGCTTACAGCCCGACAGCTACGAGCAGTACTTC. This sequence encodes CASSLQPDSYEQYF.

The chain is built from TRBV23-1 and TRBJ2-7; perhaps TRBD2 as D (5 bases). TRBV23-1 is filed as an ORF, its function uncertain. V was cut by 2 bases and J by 2 bases, with 19 bases left in between. The CDR3 length is 17 residues. In nucleotides, the CDR3 is TGCGCCAGCAGTCAAGTCGGGGTTAGGCAGGCCACCTACGAGCAGTACTTC. As protein: CASSQVGVRQATYEQYF.

This sequence joins TRBV2 and TRBJ2-1; 12 bases align to TRBD1. The CDR3 runs to 16 residues. Germline trimming cut 7 bases from V and 1 base from J; bases unmatched to any gene: 5. Germline-derived CDR1 and CDR2 are SNHLY and FYNNEI. CDR3 loop: CASKAGQGASYNEQFF. As DNA, the CDR3 is TGTGCCAGCAAAGCGGGACAGGGGGCATCCTACAATGAGCAGTTCTTC.

The chain is built from TRBV5-4 and TRBJ1-5, with 10 nucleotides matching TRBD1. The CDR3 sequence is 16 residues long. The germline CDR1 and CDR2 sequences are SGHNT and YYREEE (reference sequence). Germline trimming cut 1 base from V and 3 bases from J; bases unmatched to any gene: 4. CDR3 loop: CASSLSGQGDNQPQHF. CDR3 DNA sequence: TGTGCCAGCAGCTTGAGCGGACAGGGGGACAATCAGCCCCAGCATTTT.